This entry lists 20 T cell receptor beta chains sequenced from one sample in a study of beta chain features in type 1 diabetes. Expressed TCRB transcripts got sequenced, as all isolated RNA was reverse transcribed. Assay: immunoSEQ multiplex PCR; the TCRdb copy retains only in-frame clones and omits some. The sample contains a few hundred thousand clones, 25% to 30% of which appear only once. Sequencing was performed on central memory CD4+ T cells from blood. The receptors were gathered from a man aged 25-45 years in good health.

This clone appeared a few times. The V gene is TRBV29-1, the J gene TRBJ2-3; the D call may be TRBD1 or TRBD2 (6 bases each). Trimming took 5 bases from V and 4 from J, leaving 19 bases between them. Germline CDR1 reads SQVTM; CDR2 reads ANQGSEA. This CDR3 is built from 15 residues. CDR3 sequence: CSVLGGGHGADTQYF. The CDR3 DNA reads TGCAGCGTTCTCGGGGGCGGTCATGGGGCAGATACGCAGTATTTT.

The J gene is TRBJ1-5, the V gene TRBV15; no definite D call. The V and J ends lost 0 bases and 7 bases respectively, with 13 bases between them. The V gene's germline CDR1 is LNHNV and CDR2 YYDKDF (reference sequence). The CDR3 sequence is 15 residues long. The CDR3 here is CATSREGGGWQPQHF. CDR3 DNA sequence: TGTGCCACCAGCAGAGAAGGAGGAGGGTGGCAGCCCCAGCATTTT.

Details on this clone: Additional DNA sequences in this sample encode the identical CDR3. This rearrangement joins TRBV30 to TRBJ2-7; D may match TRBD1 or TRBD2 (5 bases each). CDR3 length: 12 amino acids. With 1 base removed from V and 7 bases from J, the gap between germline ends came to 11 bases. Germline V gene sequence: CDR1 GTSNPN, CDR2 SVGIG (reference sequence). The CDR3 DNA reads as TGTGCCTGGAGTGACCGGGGCGGAGAGCAGTACTTC. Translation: CAWSDRGGEQYF.

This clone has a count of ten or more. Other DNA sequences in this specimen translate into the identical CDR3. CDR3 DNA: TGTGCCTGGAGCTTGGTTCACAATGAGCAGTTCTTC. This gives the protein CAWSLVHNEQFF. The gene calls are TRBV30 and TRBJ2-1, with D unresolved. Trimming pared 3 bases from V and 5 bases from J, leaving 8 bases between. The CDR3 length is 12 residues. CDR1 is GTSNPN, CDR2 SVGIG, per germline (reference sequence).

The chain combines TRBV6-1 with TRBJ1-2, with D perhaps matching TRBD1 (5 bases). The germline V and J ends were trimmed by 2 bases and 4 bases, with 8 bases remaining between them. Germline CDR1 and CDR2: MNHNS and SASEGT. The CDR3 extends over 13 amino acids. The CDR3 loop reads CASSERQSYGYTF. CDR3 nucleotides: TGTGCCAGCAGTGAAAGACAGTCCTATGGCTACACCTTC.

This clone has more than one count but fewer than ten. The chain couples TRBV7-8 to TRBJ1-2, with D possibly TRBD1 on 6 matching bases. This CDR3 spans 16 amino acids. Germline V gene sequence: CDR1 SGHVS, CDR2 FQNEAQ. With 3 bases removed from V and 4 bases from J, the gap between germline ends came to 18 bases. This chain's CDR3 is CASSFDSTVGGYGYTF. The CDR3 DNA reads TGTGCCAGCAGCTTCGACTCGACAGTAGGGGGCTATGGCTACACCTTC.

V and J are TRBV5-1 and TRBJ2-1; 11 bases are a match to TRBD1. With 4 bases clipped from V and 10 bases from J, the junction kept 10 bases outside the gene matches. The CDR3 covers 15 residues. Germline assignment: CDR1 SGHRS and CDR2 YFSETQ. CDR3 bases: TGCGCCAGCAGCCTCAGGACAGGGGGCGATTGGGAGCAGTTCTTC. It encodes CASSLRTGGDWEQFF.

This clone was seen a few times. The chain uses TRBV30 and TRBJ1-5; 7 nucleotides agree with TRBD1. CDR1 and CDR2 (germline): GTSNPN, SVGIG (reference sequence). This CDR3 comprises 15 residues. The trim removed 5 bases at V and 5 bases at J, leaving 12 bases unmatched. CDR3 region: CAWARGSGGHQPQHF. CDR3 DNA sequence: TGTGCCTGGGCCCGAGGATCAGGGGGGCATCAGCCCCAGCATTTT.

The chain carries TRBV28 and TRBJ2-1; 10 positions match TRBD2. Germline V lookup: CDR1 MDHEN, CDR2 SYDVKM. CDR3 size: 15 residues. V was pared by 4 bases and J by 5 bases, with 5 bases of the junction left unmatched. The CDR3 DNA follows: TGTGCCAGCAGTTCAGTAGCGGGAGGCAACAATGAGCAGTTCTTC. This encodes CASSSVAGGNNEQFF.

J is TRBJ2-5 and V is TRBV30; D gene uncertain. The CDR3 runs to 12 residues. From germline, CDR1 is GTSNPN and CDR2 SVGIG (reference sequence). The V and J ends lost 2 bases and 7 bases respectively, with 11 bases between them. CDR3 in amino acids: CAWSPMAVTQYF. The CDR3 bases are TGTGCCTGGAGTCCCATGGCCGTGACCCAGTACTTC. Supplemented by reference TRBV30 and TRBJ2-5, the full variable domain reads SQTIHQWPATLVQPVGSPLSLECTVEGTSNPNLYWYRQAAGRGLQLLFYSVGIGQISSEVPQNLSASRPQDRQFILSSKKLLLSDSGFYLCAWSPMAVTQYFGPGTRLLVL.

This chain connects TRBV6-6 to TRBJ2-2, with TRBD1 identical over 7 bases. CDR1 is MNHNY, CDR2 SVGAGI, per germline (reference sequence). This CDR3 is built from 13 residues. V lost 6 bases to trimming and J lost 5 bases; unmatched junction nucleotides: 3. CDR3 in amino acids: CASRPRGTGELFF. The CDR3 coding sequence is TGTGCCAGCAGGCCCAGGGGGACCGGGGAGCTGTTTTTT.

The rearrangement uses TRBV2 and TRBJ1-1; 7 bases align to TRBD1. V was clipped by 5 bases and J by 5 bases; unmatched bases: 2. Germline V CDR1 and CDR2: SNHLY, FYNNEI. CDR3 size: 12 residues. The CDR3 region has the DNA TGTGCCAGCAGTACAGGGGAAACTGAAGCTTTCTTT. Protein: CASSTGETEAFF.

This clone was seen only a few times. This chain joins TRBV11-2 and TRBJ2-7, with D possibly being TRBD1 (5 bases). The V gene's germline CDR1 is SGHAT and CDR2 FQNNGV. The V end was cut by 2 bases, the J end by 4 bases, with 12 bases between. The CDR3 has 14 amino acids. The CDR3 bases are TGTGCCAGCAGCTTACAGGGTTCGACTTACGAGCAGTACTTC. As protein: CASSLQGSTYEQYF.

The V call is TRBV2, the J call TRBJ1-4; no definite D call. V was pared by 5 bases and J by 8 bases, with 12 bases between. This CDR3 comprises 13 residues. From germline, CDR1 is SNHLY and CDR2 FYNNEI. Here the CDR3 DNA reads TGTGCCAGCAGTTCCCGTATGGGGGAAAAACTGTTTTTT. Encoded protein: CASSSRMGEKLFF.

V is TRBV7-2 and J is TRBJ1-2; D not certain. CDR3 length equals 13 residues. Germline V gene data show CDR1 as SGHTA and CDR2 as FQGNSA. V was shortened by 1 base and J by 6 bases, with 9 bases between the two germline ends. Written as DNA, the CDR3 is TGTGCCAGCAGCTTAGAGGATGGGAATGGCTACACCTTC. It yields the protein CASSLEDGNGYTF.

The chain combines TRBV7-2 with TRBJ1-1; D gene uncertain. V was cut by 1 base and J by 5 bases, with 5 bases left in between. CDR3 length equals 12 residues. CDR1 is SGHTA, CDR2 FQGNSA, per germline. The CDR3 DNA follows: TGTGCCAGCAGCTTAGGGATGACTGAAGCTTTCTTT. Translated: CASSLGMTEAFF.

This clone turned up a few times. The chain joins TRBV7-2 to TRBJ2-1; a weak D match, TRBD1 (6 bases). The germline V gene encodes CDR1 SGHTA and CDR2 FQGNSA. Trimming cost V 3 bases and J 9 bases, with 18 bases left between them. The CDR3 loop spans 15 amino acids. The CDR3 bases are TGTGCCAGCAGCTTGGACAGTGCGCTTCGCGGTGAGCAGTTCTTC. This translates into CASSLDSALRGEQFF.

The CDR3, as DNA: TGTGCCTGGAGTGGATTGGTGGCAATCGGGGAGCTGTTTTTT. Residues: CAWSGLVAIGELFF. V is TRBV30 and J is TRBJ2-2; no reliable D call. The CDR3 has 14 amino acids. V lost 1 base and J 7 bases, leaving 13 bases between the germline ends. Germline CDR1 GTSNPN, CDR2 SVGIG (reference sequence).

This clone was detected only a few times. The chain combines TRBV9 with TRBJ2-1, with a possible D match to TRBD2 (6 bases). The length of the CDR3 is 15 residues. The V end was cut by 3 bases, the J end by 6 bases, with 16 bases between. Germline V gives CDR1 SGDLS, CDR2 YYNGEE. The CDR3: CASSARDSWLNEQFF. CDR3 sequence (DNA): TGTGCCAGCAGCGCCCGGGACTCCTGGCTCAATGAGCAGTTCTTC.

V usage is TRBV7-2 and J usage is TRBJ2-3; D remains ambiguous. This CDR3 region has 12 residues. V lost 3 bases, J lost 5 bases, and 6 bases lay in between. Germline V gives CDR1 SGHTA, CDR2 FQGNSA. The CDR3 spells CASSFKGDTQYF. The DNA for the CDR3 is TGTGCCAGCAGCTTCAAGGGAGATACGCAGTATTTT.